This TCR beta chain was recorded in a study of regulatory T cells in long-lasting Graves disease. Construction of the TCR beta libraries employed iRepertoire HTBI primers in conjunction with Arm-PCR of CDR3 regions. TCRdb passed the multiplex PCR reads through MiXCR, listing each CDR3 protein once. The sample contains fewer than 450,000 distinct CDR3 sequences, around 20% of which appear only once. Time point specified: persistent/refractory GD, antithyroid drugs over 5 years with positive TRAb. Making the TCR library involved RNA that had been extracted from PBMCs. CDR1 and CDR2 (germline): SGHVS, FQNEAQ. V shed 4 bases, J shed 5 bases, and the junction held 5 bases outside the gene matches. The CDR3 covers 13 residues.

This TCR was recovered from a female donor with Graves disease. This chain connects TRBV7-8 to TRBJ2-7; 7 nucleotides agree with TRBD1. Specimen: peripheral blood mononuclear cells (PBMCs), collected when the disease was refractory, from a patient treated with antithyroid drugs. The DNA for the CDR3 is TGTGCCAGCAGCTGGACACAGGGGAACGAGCAGTACTTC. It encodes CASSWTQGNEQYF.